The clone carrying this T cell receptor (beta chain) was seen at least ten times. Its matching antigen is unknown. Library construction for TCR beta used iRepertoire HTBI primers and Arm-PCR of CDR3 regions. MiXCR was run by TCRdb on the multiplex PCR reads, yielding one entry per CDR3 protein. The sample gives under 500,000 distinct CDR3 sequences, less than 25% of which show up once; 7% to 10% is in the top ten. Time point of the sample: persistent/refractory GD, antithyroid drugs over 5 years with positive TRAb. The TCR library was made from RNA that had been extracted from PBMCs in TRIzol. Graves' disease diagnoses used American Thyroid Association guidelines. Staff drew about 10 milliliters of peripheral blood into EDTA tubes. This record comes from a study of regulatory T cells in long-lasting Graves disease. General study points: Possibly, accuracy suffered from the small sample size. Among samples with persistent disease, TRBV28, TRBJ1-2 and TRBJ2-5 were favored.

With V trimmed by 3 bases and J by 3 bases, 3 bases remained unmatched. CDR3 size: 16 residues. Germline V gives CDR1 SGDLS, CDR2 YYNGEE. This chain links TRBV9 with TRBJ2-7; 16 bases are shared with TRBD2. Sample: peripheral blood mononuclear cells (PBMCs), taken when the disease was refractory, from a patient treated with antithyroid drugs. The clonotype originates from a female donor with Graves disease. CDR3 residues: CASSEGLAGGNYEQYF. The CDR3 DNA is TGTGCCAGCAGCGAGGGACTAGCGGGAGGGAACTACGAGCAGTACTTC.